Shown below are 30 T cell receptor beta chains from a single sample sequenced in a study of cytomegalovirus exposure and HLA in healthy donors. The PCR employed 60 Vbeta primers together with 13 Jbeta primers. Repertoires were generated with immunoSEQ multiplex PCR, while TCRdb's copy carries only in-frame clones and drops some. The table lists roughly 90,000 clones, around 78% of them singletons. Source material: PBMCs. The receptors shown here come from a woman in her thirties or forties in good health and CMV-seropositive.

This chain uses TRBV19 with TRBJ2-5; 8 bases fit TRBD1. Germline loops: CDR1 LNHDA, CDR2 SQIVND (reference sequence). The CDR3 consists of 16 residues. Trimming at V came to 4 bases and at J to 4 bases, leaving 11 bases not matched to a gene. The CDR3 nucleotides are TGTGCCAGTAGTAACACGGGGACAGGTGATCTAGAGACCCAGTACTTC. It translates to CASSNTGTGDLETQYF.

The rearrangement uses TRBV14 and TRBJ2-6, with 8 bases matching TRBD1. The trim removed 0 bases at V and 13 bases at J, leaving 11 bases unmatched. The CDR3 totals 16 residues. The germline V gene encodes CDR1 SGHDN and CDR2 FVKESK. The CDR3 nucleotides read TGTGCCAGCAGCCAAGAAATCTTGGGACAGGACTCTGTCCTGACTTTC. This codes for CASSQEILGQDSVLTF.

The DNA for the CDR3 is TGTGCCAGCTCACTGGAGGGATCGGAGACCCAGTACTTC. It specifies CASSLEGSETQYF. This chain uses TRBV18 with TRBJ2-5; the D gene is possibly TRBD2 (6 bases). Trimming took off 4 bases at V and 5 bases at J, with 11 bases between the two ends. The germline V gene has CDR1 KGHSH and CDR2 LQKENI. The CDR3 runs to 13 residues. The full variable domain, rest sourced from reference TRBV18 and TRBJ2-5, is NAGVMQNPRHLVRRRGQEARLRCSPMKGHSHVYWYRQLPEEGLKFMVYLQKENIIDESGMPKERFSAEFPKEGPSILRIQQVVRGDSAAYFCASSLEGSETQYFGPGTRLLVL.

This chain joins TRBV19 and TRBJ2-7; weak D call: TRBD2 (5 bases). The germline V and J ends were trimmed by 3 bases and 3 bases, with 15 bases remaining between them. CDR3 length: 15 residues. Per the germline V gene, CDR1 is LNHDA and CDR2 is SQIVND (reference sequence). The CDR3 DNA sequence: TGTGCCAGTAGTATTTCGGGAAATCGGGGCTACGAGCAGTACTTC. Translated: CASSISGNRGYEQYF.

CDR3 loop: CSGTSGSYEQYF. CDR3 in DNA: TGCAGCGGGACTAGCGGTTCCTACGAGCAGTACTTC. The chain links TRBV29-1 to TRBJ2-7, with 10 bases that match TRBD2. The CDR3 loop spans 12 amino acids. Germline CDR1 and CDR2: SQVTM and ANQGSEA. The ends lost 7 bases at V and 1 base at J; junction bases unmatched: 1.

The chain joins TRBV28 to TRBJ2-1; 9 bases agree with TRBD2. The V segment lost 2 bases and the J segment 15 bases; nucleotides outside the gene matches: 8. The CDR3 spans 13 residues. Germline loops: CDR1 MDHEN, CDR2 SYDVKM. The CDR3 bases are TGTGCCAGCAGTTTACCTCATAGCGGGAGCTCGTTCTTC. Protein product: CASSLPHSGSSFF.

The rearrangement joins TRBV7-2 to TRBJ2-6; TRBD1 matches 7 bases. J lost 3 bases, V lost 0 bases, and 5 bases had no gene match. The CDR3 is 17 amino acids. Germline V gene sequence: CDR1 SGHTA, CDR2 FQGNSA. The CDR3 nucleotides read TGTGCCAGCAGCTTAGCCCACAGGGGAGATGGGGCCAACGTCCTGACTTTC. Translation gives CASSLAHRGDGANVLTF.

V is TRBV9 and J is TRBJ1-1, with D perhaps TRBD1 (6 bases). This CDR3 is built from 17 residues. Germline V gene sequence: CDR1 SGDLS, CDR2 YYNGEE. The V and J ends lost 2 bases and 3 bases respectively, with 20 bases between them. The CDR3 region is CASSVPGHPQWDTEAFF. The CDR3 DNA follows: TGTGCCAGCAGCGTCCCGGGACACCCTCAATGGGACACTGAAGCTTTCTTT.

This clone occurred a few times. V gene TRBV6-6 combines with J gene TRBJ2-7; a weak D match, TRBD1 (6 bases). Germline V gene sequence: CDR1 MNHNY, CDR2 SVGAGI (reference sequence). With 5 bases removed from V and 0 bases from J, the gap between germline ends came to 14 bases. This CDR3 spans 15 amino acids. The CDR3 loop reads CASSRTVLSSYEQYF. The CDR3 DNA is TGTGCCAGCAGTCGGACAGTCCTTAGCTCCTACGAGCAGTACTTC.

J is TRBJ2-1 and V is TRBV5-4; 9 positions agree with TRBD2. This CDR3 has 15 amino acids. Germline-derived CDR1 and CDR2 are SGHNT and YYREEE (reference sequence). V lost 3 bases to trimming and J lost 3 bases; unmatched junction nucleotides: 4. CDR3 residues: CASSSNSGSYNEQFF. CDR3 nucleotide sequence: TGTGCCAGCAGCTCTAATAGCGGGAGCTACAATGAGCAGTTCTTC.

The chain uses TRBV11-3 and TRBJ2-2, with 10 bases aligning to TRBD1. With V trimmed by 5 bases and J by 6 bases, 9 bases remained unmatched. The CDR3 is 16 amino acids. Germline CDR1 reads SGHNT; CDR2 reads YENEEA. The CDR3, as DNA: TGTGCCAGCAGCATAGGGGACAGGGGAGTATCCGGGGAGCTGTTTTTT. Translated, it gives CASSIGDRGVSGELFF.

The rearrangement links TRBV6-1 to TRBJ1-6, with 7 bases identical to TRBD1. Trimming cost V 5 bases and J 6 bases; bases outside gene matches: 4. CDR3 length: 14 residues. CDR1 and CDR2 (germline): MNHNS, SASEGT. The CDR3 protein is CASSPRQGNSPLHF. For the CDR3, the DNA is TGTGCCAGCAGTCCGCGACAGGGTAATTCACCCCTCCACTTT.

The V gene is TRBV19, the J gene TRBJ1-5; D perhaps matches TRBD1 (6 bases). The CDR3 is made up of 16 amino acids. The germline V gene encodes CDR1 LNHDA and CDR2 SQIVND (reference sequence). The ends were cut back, 1 base at V and 3 bases at J, with 13 bases in the middle. The CDR3, as DNA: TGTGCCAGTAGTATAGCCACCAGGGGTTCCAATCAGCCCCAGCATTTT. Translation: CASSIATRGSNQPQHF.

The chain joins TRBV4-3 to TRBJ2-4; TRBD2 might be the D (5 bases). Deletions cut 0 bases from V and 0 bases from J, with 21 bases between. This CDR3 comprises 20 residues. Per the germline V gene, CDR1 is LGHNA and CDR2 is YSLEER. CDR3 loop: CASSQDWYTERTLAKNIQYF. CDR3 DNA: TGCGCCAGCAGCCAAGATTGGTATACGGAGCGGACGCTAGCCAAAAACATTCAGTACTTC.

The gene calls are TRBV9 and TRBJ2-1, with TRBD2 identical over 8 bases. V was clipped by 4 bases and J by 10 bases; unmatched bases: 13. This CDR3 is 15 amino acids long. Germline V gene lookup returns CDR1 SGDLS and CDR2 YYNGEE. The CDR3 region is CASSPGGLGLQEQFF. The CDR3 DNA is TGTGCCAGCAGCCCCGGGGGACTAGGTCTTCAGGAGCAGTTCTTC.

The rearrangement joins TRBV28 to TRBJ2-5; TRBD2 aligns across 8 bases. The CDR3 runs 14 residues. Germline V lookup: CDR1 MDHEN, CDR2 SYDVKM. The ends lost 4 bases at V and 1 base at J; junction bases unmatched: 2. The CDR3 is CASSSGTSQETQYF. Here the CDR3 DNA reads TGTGCCAGCAGTTCCGGGACTAGCCAAGAGACCCAGTACTTC. Combining the CDR3 with reference TRBV28 and TRBJ2-5 gives the whole variable domain DVKVTQSSRYLVKRTGEKVFLECVQDMDHENMFWYRQDPGLGLRLIYFSYDVKMKEKGDIPEGYSVSREKKERFSLILESASTNQTSMYLCASSSGTSQETQYFGPGTRLLVL.

V gene TRBV7-9 combines with J gene TRBJ2-7, with TRBD2 matching 7 bases. The CDR3 consists of 16 residues. Trimming at V came to 5 bases and at J to 0 bases, leaving 10 bases not matched to a gene. CDR1 and CDR2 from the germline V gene are SEHNR and FQNEAQ (reference sequence). CDR3 in DNA: TGTGCCAGCAGCCAACGGGCTGCTAGCGGCTCCTACGAGCAGTACTTC. Translated, it gives CASSQRAASGSYEQYF.

The chain couples TRBV19 to TRBJ2-1, with a tentative D call TRBD2 (5 bases). CDR3 length: 13 amino acids. Germline CDR1 is LNHDA and CDR2 is SQIVND (reference sequence). The V and J ends lost 4 bases and 4 bases respectively, with 8 bases between them. As DNA, the CDR3 is TGTGCCAGTAGTACCGGACTGTACAATGAGCAGTTCTTC. Its translation: CASSTGLYNEQFF.

The chain joins TRBV2 to TRBJ2-7, with 7 bases aligning to TRBD1. Germline-derived CDR1 and CDR2 are SNHLY and FYNNEI. CDR3 size: 14 residues. The trim removed 9 bases at V and 0 bases at J, leaving 8 bases unmatched. The CDR3 bases are TGTGCCAGTAGAAGTTGGGACAGCTCCTACGAGCAGTACTTC. It codes for CASRSWDSSYEQYF.

The V and J genes are TRBV5-8 and TRBJ2-7, with 12 positions matching TRBD2. Germline V gene sequence: CDR1 SGHTS, CDR2 YDEGEE. The V and J ends lost 6 bases and 7 bases, in that order; junction bases with no gene match: 8. This CDR3 is 14 amino acids long. CDR3 nucleotides: TGTGCCAGCAAGCGACTAGCGGGAGTCCGAGAGCAGTACTTC. This codes for CASKRLAGVREQYF.

The CDR3: CASSVNSGSGNEQFF. The CDR3 DNA follows: TGTGCCAGCAGCGTAAATAGCGGGAGTGGCAATGAGCAGTTCTTC. The rearrangement joins TRBV11-2 to TRBJ2-1; 9 nucleotides line up with TRBD2. CDR3 length equals 15 residues. Germline CDR1 reads SGHAT; CDR2 reads FQNNGV. V lost 5 bases and J lost 6; bases outside the gene matches: 8.

V usage is TRBV2 and J usage is TRBJ2-7; TRBD2 matches 8 bases. Trimming at V came to 8 bases and at J to 0 bases, leaving 6 bases not matched to a gene. Germline V gene lookup returns CDR1 SNHLY and CDR2 FYNNEI. This CDR3 spans 14 amino acids. The chain's CDR3 is CASGTGGSSYEQYF. The DNA for the CDR3 is TGTGCCAGCGGGACGGGAGGGAGCTCCTACGAGCAGTACTTC.

The CDR3 DNA reads TGTGCCAGCAGTCCCACCTTACAGGGTAACCATCAGCCCCAGCATTTT. This translates into CASSPTLQGNHQPQHF. The chain employs TRBV7-9 and TRBJ1-5; tentatively, D is TRBD1 (6 bases). The CDR3 runs 16 residues. Trimming took off 6 bases at V and 5 bases at J, with 20 bases between the two ends. Germline V gene sequence: CDR1 SEHNR, CDR2 FQNEAQ (reference sequence).

This clone showed up just once. The J gene is TRBJ2-3, the V gene TRBV7-3, with D tentatively TRBD2 (6 bases). The CDR3 has 14 amino acids. The germline CDR1 and CDR2 sequences are SGHTA and FQGTGA. The ends were cut back, 5 bases at V and 8 bases at J, with 17 bases in the middle. The CDR3 coding sequence is TGTGCCAGCAGCATTATAGCGGCGTCGGGTACGCAGTATTTT. Encoded protein: CASSIIAASGTQYF. Full variable domain (outside the CDR3, taken from reference TRBV7-3 and TRBJ2-3): GAGVSQTPSNKVTEKGKYVELRCDPISGHTALYWYRQSLGQGPEFLIYFQGTGAADDSGLPNDRFFAVRPEGSVSTLKIQRTERGDSAVYLCASSIIAASGTQYFGPGTRLTVL.

The gene calls are TRBV6-6 and TRBJ1-1; perhaps TRBD1 as D (6 bases). CDR3 size: 11 residues. V gave up 2 bases and J gave up 11 bases, with 9 bases separating them. The germline V gene encodes CDR1 MNHNY and CDR2 SVGAGI (reference sequence). CDR3: CASSYKGVAFF. CDR3 bases: TGTGCCAGCAGTTACAAGGGGGTCGCTTTCTTT.

This rearrangement joins TRBV11-1 to TRBJ1-6, with no clear D. The V end lost 4 bases, the J end lost 5 bases, and 9 bases lay between the germline ends. This CDR3 is 14 amino acids long. Germline V CDR1 and CDR2: SGHAT, FQDESV (reference sequence). The CDR3 DNA reads as TGTGCCAGCAGCTCCTGGGCCGATAATTCACCCCTCCACTTT. Protein sequence: CASSSWADNSPLHF. Variable domain in full (rest from reference TRBV11-1 and TRBJ1-6): EAEVAQSPRYKITEKSQAVAFWCDPISGHATLYWYRQILGQGPELLVQFQDESVVDDSQLPKDRFSAERLKGVDSTLKIQPAELGDSAMYLCASSSWADNSPLHFGNGTRLTVT.

This clone was detected only once. V gene TRBV4-1 combines with J gene TRBJ1-1, with 12 bases that match TRBD1. The CDR3 runs to 21 residues. Per the germline V gene, CDR1 is MGHRA and CDR2 is YSYEKL. V lost 4 bases and J lost 3; bases outside the gene matches: 21. CDR3 nucleotides: TGCGCCAGCAGCCCAGATCTGGGACAGGGGGCGAATAAGGCAGGGGACACTGAAGCTTTCTTT. Protein sequence: CASSPDLGQGANKAGDTEAFF.

This clone was seen a few times. This rearrangement joins TRBV18 to TRBJ2-6; a weak D match, TRBD1 (6 bases). This CDR3 region has 20 residues. The germline gives CDR1 KGHSH, CDR2 LQKENI. V dropped 5 bases and J dropped 0 bases, with 23 bases sitting between them. The CDR3 DNA reads as TGTGCCAGCTCAAATCAGAGGGACACCTTTCTATTCTCTGGGGCCAACGTCCTGACTTTC. It encodes CASSNQRDTFLFSGANVLTF.

This clone was recorded once. This chain connects TRBV5-4 to TRBJ2-1; 11 positions match TRBD2. The germline CDR1 and CDR2 sequences are SGHNT and YYREEE (reference sequence). The V and J ends lost 0 bases and 8 bases, in that order; junction bases with no gene match: 4. The length of the CDR3 is 15 residues. The chain's CDR3 is CASSLGLAGLYEQFF. In DNA form, the CDR3 reads TGTGCCAGCAGCTTGGGACTAGCGGGACTCTATGAGCAGTTCTTC.

J is TRBJ2-3 and V is TRBV5-4, with TRBD2 matching 9 bases. The CDR3 is 17 amino acids. CDR1 and CDR2 (germline): SGHNT, YYREEE (reference sequence). J was trimmed by 0 bases and V by 3 bases; bases with no gene match: 8. Here the CDR3 reads CASSSSTTSGSTDTQYF. CDR3 DNA: TGTGCCAGCAGCTCTAGCACCACTAGCGGGAGCACAGATACGCAGTATTTT.